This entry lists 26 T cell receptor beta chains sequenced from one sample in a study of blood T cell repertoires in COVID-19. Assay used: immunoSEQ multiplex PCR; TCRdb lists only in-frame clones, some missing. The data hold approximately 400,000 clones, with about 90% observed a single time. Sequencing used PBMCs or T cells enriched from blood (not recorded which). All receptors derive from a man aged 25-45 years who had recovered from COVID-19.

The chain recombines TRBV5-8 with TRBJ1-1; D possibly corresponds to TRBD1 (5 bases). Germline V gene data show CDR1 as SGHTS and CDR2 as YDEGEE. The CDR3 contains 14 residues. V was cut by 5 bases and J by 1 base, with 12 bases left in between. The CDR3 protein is CASRQQATNTEAFF. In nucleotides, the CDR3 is TGTGCCAGCAGACAACAGGCAACGAACACTGAAGCTTTCTTT.

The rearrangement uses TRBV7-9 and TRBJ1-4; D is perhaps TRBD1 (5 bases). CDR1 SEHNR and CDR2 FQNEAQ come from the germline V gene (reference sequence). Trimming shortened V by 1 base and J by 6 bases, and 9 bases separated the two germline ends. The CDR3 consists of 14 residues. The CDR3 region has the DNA TGTGCCAGCAGCTTAGAGGGGCCGGATGAAAAACTGTTTTTT. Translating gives CASSLEGPDEKLFF.

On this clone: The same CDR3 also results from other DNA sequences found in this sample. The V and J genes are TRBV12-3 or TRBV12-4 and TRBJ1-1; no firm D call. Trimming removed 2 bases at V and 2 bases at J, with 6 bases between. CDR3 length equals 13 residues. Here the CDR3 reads CASSLLANTEAFF. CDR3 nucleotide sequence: TGTGCCAGCAGTTTATTAGCAAACACTGAAGCTTTCTTT.

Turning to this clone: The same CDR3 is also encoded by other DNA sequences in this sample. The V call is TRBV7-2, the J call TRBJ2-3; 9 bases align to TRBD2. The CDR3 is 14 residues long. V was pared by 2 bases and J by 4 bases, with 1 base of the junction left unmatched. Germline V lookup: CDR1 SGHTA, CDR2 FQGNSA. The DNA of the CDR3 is TGTGCCAGCAGCTTAAGCGGGGGGCCAGATACGCAGTATTTT. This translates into CASSLSGGPDTQYF.

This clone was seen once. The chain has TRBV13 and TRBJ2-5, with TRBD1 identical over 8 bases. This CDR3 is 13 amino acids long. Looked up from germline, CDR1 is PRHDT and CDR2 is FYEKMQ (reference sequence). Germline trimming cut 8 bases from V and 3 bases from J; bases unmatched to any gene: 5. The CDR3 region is CASEDREEETQYF. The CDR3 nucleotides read TGTGCCAGCGAGGACAGGGAAGAAGAGACCCAGTACTTC.

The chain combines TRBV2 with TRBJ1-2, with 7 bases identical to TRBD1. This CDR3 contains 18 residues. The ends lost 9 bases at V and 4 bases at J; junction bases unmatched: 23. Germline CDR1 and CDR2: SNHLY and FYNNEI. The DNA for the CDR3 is TGTGCCAGTGAGGGGGCTAGGTTGGACAGGTCAACAATCTATGGCTACACCTTC. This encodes CASEGARLDRSTIYGYTF.

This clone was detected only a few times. The CDR3 region is CASRDSSSTDTQYF. CDR3 in DNA: TGTGCCTCCCGAGACAGTTCTAGCACAGATACGCAGTATTTT. The chain is built from TRBV10-3 and TRBJ2-3, with a possible D match to TRBD1 (5 bases). V was pared by 11 bases and J by 0 bases, with 15 bases between. The CDR3 is 14 residues long. The germline V gene encodes CDR1 ENHRY and CDR2 SYGVKD.

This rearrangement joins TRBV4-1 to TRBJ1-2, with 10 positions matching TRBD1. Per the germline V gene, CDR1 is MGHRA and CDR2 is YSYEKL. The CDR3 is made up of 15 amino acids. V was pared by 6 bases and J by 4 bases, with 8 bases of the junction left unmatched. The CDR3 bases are TGCGCCAGCAGGGCGAGGGACAGGGGCATCTATGGCTACACCTTC. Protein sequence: CASRARDRGIYGYTF.

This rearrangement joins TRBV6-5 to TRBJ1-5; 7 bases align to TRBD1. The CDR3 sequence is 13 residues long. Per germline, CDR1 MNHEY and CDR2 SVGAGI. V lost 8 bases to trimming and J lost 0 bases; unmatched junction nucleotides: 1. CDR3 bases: TGTGCCAGCGGACAGGATAGCAATCAGCCCCAGCATTTT. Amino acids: CASGQDSNQPQHF.

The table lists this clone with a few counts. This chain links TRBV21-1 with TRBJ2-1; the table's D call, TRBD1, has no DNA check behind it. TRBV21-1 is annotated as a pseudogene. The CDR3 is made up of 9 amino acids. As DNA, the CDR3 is TGTGCCAGCGGGCGTGAGCAGTTCTTC. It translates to CASGREQFF.

The CDR3 is CASSEGEFVSPLHF. Here the CDR3 DNA reads TGCGCCAGCAGTGAGGGGGAGTTCGTCTCACCCCTCCACTTT. The chain has TRBV10-1 and TRBJ1-6; D remains unclear. The germline V gene encodes CDR1 WNHNN and CDR2 SYGVQD (reference sequence). This CDR3 comprises 14 residues. V gave up 2 bases and J gave up 10 bases, with 12 bases separating them.

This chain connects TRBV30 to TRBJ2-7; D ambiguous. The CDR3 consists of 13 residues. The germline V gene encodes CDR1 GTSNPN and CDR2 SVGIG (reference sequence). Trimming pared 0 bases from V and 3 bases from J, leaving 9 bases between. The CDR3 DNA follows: TGTGCCTGGAGTGTTTCACAGAACTACGAGCAGTACTTC. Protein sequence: CAWSVSQNYEQYF. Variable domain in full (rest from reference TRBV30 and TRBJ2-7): SQTIHQWPATLVQPVGSPLSLECTVEGTSNPNLYWYRQAAGRGLQLLFYSVGIGQISSEVPQNLSASRPQDRQFILSSKKLLLSDSGFYLCAWSVSQNYEQYFGPGTRLTVT.

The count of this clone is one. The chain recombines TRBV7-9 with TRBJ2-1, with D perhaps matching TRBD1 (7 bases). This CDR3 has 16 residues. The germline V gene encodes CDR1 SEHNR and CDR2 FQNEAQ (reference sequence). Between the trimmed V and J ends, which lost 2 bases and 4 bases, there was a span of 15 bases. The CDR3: CASSLRGGTDYNEQFF. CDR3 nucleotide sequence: TGTGCCAGCAGCTTACGTGGAGGGACAGATTACAATGAGCAGTTCTTC.

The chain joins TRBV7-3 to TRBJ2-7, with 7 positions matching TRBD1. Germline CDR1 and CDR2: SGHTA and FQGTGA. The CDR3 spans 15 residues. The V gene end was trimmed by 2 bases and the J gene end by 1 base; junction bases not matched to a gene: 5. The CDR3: CASSLGTEPSYEQYF. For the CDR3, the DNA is TGTGCCAGCAGCTTAGGGACAGAGCCATCCTACGAGCAGTACTTC.

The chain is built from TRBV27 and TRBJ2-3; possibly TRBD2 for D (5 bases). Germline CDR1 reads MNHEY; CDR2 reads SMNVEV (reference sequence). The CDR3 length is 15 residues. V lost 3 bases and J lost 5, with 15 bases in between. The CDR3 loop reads CASSFLRGGEDTQYF. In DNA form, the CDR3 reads TGTGCCAGCAGTTTCCTAAGAGGAGGAGAAGATACGCAGTATTTT.

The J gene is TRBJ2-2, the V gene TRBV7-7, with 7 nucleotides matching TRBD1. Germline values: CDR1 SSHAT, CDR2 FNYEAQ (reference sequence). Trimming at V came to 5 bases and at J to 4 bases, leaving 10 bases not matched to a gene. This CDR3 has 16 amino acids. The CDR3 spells CASSRLGGASTGELFF. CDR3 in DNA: TGTGCCAGCAGCCGCCTAGGGGGCGCAAGCACCGGGGAGCTGTTTTTT. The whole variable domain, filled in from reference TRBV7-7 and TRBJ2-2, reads GAGVSQSPRYKVTKRGQDVTLRCDPISSHATLYWYQQALGQGPEFLTYFNYEAQPDKSGLPSDRFSAERPEGSISTLTIQRTEQRDSAMYRCASSRLGGASTGELFFGEGSRLTVL.

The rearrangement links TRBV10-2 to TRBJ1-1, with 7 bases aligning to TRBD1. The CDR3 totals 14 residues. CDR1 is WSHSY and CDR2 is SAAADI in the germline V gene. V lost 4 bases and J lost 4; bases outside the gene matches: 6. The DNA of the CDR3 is TGCGCCAGCAGTGTGACAGGGTATGGCACTGAAGCTTTCTTT. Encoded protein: CASSVTGYGTEAFF.

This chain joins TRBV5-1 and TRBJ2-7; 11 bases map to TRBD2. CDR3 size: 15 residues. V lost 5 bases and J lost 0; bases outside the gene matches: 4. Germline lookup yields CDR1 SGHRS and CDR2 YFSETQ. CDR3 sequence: CASSSGGADSYEQYF. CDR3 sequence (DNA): TGCGCCAGCAGTAGCGGGGGGGCCGACTCCTACGAGCAGTACTTC.

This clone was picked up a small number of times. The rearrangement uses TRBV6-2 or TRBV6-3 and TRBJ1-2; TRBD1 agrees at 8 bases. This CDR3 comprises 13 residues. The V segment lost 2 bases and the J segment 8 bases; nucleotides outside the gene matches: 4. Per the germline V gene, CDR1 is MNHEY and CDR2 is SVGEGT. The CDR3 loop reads CASSYQGARGYTF. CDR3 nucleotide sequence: TGTGCCAGCAGTTACCAGGGGGCGCGGGGCTACACCTTC.

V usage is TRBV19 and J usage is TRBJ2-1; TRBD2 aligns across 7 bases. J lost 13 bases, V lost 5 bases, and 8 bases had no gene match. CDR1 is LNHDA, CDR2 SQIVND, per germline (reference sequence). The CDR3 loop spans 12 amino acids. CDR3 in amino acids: CASSVSGTTQFF. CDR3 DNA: TGTGCCAGTAGTGTCTCCGGGACTACACAGTTCTTC.

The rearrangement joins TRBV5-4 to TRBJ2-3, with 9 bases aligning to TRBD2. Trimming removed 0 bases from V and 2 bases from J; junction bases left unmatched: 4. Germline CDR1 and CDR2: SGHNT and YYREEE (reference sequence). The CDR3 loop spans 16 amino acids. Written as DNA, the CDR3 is TGTGCCAGCAGCTTGGGGCGGGGGGGAAACACAGATACGCAGTATTTT. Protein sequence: CASSLGRGGNTDTQYF.

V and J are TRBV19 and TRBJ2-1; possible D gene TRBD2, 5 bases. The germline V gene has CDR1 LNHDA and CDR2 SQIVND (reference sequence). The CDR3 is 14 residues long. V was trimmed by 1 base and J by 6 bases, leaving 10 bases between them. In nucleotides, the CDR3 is TGTGCCAGTAGTATAGTCGAGGGTTCCAATGAGCAGTTCTTC. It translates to CASSIVEGSNEQFF.

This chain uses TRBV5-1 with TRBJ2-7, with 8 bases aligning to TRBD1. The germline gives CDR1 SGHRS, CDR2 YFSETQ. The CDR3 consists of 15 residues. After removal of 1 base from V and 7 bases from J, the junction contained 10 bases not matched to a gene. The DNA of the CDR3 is TGCGCCAGCAGCTTGACCGGGACAGGAGTCTATGAGCAGTACTTC. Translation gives CASSLTGTGVYEQYF.

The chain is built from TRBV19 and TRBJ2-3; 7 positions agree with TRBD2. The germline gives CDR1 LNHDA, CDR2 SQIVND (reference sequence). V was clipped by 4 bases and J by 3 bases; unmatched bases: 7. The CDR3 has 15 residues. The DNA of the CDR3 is TGTGCCAGTAGTACAGCGGGGTACACGACAGATACGCAGTATTTT. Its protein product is CASSTAGYTTDTQYF.

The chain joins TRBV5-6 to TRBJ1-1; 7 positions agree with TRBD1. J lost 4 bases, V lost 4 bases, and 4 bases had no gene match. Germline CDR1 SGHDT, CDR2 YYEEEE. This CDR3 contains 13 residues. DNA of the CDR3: TGTGCCAGCAGCCGGGACAGAACCACTGAAGCTTTCTTT. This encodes CASSRDRTTEAFF.

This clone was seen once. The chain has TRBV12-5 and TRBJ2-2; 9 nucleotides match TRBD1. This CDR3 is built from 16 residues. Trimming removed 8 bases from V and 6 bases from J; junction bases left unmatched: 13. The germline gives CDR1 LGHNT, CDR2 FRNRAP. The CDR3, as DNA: TGTGCTAGTCCGCAACACGGACAGGGGAGAGCCGGGGAGCTGTTTTTT. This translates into CASPQHGQGRAGELFF. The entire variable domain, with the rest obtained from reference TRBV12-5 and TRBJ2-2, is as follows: DARVTQTPRHKVTEMGQEVTMRCQPILGHNTVFWYRQTMMQGLELLAYFRNRAPLDDSGMPKDRFSAEMPDATLATLKIQPSEPRDSAVYFCASPQHGQGRAGELFFGEGSRLTVL.